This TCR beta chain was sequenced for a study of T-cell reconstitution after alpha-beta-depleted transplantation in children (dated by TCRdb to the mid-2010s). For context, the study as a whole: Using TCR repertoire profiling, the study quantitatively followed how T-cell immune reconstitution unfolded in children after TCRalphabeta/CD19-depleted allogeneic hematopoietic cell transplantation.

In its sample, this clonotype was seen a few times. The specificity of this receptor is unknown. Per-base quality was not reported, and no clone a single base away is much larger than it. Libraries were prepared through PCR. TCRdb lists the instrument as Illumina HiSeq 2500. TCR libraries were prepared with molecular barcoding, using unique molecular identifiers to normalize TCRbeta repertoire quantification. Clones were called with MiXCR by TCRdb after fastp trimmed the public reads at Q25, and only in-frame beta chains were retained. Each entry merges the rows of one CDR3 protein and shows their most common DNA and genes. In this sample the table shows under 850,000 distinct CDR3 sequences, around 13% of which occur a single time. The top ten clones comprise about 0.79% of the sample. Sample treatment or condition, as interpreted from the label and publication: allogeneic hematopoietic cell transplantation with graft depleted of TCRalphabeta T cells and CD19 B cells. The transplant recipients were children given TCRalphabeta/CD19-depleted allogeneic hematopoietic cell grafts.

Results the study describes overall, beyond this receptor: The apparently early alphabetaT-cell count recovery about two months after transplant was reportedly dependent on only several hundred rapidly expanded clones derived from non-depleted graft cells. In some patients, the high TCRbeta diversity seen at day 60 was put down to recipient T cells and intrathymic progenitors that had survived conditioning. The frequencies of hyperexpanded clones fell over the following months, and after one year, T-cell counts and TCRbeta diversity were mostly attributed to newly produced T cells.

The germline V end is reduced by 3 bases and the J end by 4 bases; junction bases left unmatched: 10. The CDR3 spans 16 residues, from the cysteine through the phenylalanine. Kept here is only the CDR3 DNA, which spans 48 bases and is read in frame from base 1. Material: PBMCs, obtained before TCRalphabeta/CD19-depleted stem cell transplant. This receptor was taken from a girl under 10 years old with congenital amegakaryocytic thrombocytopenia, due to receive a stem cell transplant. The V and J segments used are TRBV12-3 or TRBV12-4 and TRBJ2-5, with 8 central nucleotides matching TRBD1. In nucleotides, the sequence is TGTGCCAGCAGTTTTCGTTCAGGGGGCGGAGGAGAGACCCAGTACTTC. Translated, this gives CASSFRSGGGGETQYF.